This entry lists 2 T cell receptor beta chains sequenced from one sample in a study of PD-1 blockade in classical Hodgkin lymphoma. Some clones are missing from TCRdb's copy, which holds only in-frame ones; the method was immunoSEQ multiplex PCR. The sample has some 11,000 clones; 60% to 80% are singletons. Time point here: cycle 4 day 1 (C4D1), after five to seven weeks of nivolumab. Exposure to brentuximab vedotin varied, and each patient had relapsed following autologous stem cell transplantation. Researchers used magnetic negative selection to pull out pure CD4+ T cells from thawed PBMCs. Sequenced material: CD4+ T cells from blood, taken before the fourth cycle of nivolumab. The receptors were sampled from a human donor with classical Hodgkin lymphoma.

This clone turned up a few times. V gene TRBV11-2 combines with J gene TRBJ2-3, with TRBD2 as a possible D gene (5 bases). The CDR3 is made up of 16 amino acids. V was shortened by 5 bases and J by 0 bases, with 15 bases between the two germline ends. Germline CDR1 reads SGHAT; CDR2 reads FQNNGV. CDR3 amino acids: CASSPYLALSTDTQYF. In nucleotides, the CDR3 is TGTGCCAGCAGCCCCTACTTAGCGCTCAGCACAGATACGCAGTATTTT.

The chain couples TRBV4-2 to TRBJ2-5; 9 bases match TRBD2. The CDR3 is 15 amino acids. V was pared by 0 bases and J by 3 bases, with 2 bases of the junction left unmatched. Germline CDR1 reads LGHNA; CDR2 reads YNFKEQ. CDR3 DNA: TGTGCCAGCAGCCAAGAGCCTAGCGGGAAAGAGACCCAGTACTTC. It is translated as CASSQEPSGKETQYF.